Below are 13 T cell receptor beta chains sequenced from a single sample in a study of T-cell memory formation after mild COVID-19. TCRdb called the 5' RACE reads again in MiXCR, with one record for every CDR3 protein. The top ten clones hold around a fifth of a sample with hundreds of thousands of distinct CDR3 sequences, 16% of them seen once. Sequenced material: PBMCs or a T cell subset sorted from them (not recorded which). The source of these receptors is a man aged 18-30 years who had mild COVID-19 (a few samples of this study predate the infection). Cell type and time point are not known.

This clonotype has more than one count but fewer than ten. One end of the junction is discordant with germline, which a read error may explain. The rearrangement uses TRBV27 and TRBJ2-1; TRBD2 agrees at 10 bases. Germline loops: CDR1 MNHEY, CDR2 SMNVEV (reference sequence). CDR3 length: 15 amino acids. The CDR3 region is CTSSPRTSGDNEQFF. CDR3 in DNA: TGCACCAGCAGTCCAAGGACTAGCGGCGACAATGAGCAGTTCTTC.

This chain connects TRBV12-3 or TRBV12-4 to TRBJ1-5; D remains ambiguous. This CDR3 has 13 residues. Trimming left V 3 bases short and J 4 bases short, with 7 bases between. Written as DNA, the CDR3 is TGTGCCAGCAGTTTCTCCACAAATCAGCCCCAGCATTTT. Translating gives CASSFSTNQPQHF.

This clonotype was observed a handful of times. The chain is built from TRBV5-5 and TRBJ1-2; 7 bases match TRBD1. Losses at the gene ends were 2 bases for V and 5 bases for J; bases not matched to a gene: 12. This CDR3 contains 16 residues. In germline, CDR1 is SGHKS, CDR2 YYEKEE (reference sequence). CDR3 in amino acids: CASSFSGSTGRYGYTF. The DNA of the CDR3 is TGTGCCAGCAGCTTTTCGGGGTCGACAGGGAGGTATGGCTACACCTTC.

The chain couples TRBV29-1 to TRBJ2-5; maybe TRBD2 (6 bases). The CDR3 runs 14 residues. V dropped 0 bases and J dropped 5 bases, with 13 bases sitting between them. Per the germline V gene, CDR1 is SQVTM and CDR2 is ANQGSEA. Here the CDR3 reads CSVEDPGTRETQYF. CDR3 bases: TGCAGCGTTGAAGATCCCGGGACTCGGGAGACCCAGTACTTC.

The rearrangement uses TRBV29-1 and TRBJ2-7; TRBD1 agrees at 8 bases. V dropped 7 bases and J dropped 3; count of bases not matched to a gene: 8. The CDR3 has 13 residues. The germline gives CDR1 SQVTM, CDR2 ANQGSEA. CDR3 DNA sequence: TGCAGCGCGGAACGGACAGGGAGCTACGAGCAGTACTTC. Translating it yields CSAERTGSYEQYF.

V gene TRBV4-2 combines with J gene TRBJ1-5; 7 nucleotides agree with TRBD1. Losses at the gene ends were 5 bases for V and 1 base for J; bases not matched to a gene: 5. Germline V CDR1 and CDR2: LGHNA, YNFKEQ. The CDR3 is 15 amino acids. The CDR3 bases are TGTGCCAGCAGCGGAGGACAGGCGAGCAATCAGCCCCAGCATTTT. It is translated as CASSGGQASNQPQHF.

This clonotype was recorded a few times. The chain couples TRBV6-2 or TRBV6-3 to TRBJ2-3, with D hard to call. V was pared by 4 bases and J by 10 bases, with 9 bases between. The germline gives CDR1 MNHEY, CDR2 SVGEGT. The CDR3 runs to 11 residues. The CDR3 nucleotides read TGTGCCAGCAGTTGGTCGGCGGCGCAGTATTTT. This encodes CASSWSAAQYF.

This clonotype has more than one count but fewer than ten. V usage is TRBV18 and J usage is TRBJ1-6, with D maybe TRBD1 (5 bases). The V gene lost 1 base and the J gene lost 2 bases, with 9 bases spanning the gap. This CDR3 is 16 amino acids long. The germline V gene has CDR1 KGHSH and CDR2 LQKENI. CDR3 sequence (DNA): TGTGCCAGCTCACCACAAGAGACAGCCTATAATTCACCCCTCCACTTT. Protein product: CASSPQETAYNSPLHF.

This clonotype was found many times. The CDR3 sequence is CAISGYGYEQYF. The CDR3 coding sequence is TGTGCCATCAGTGGGTATGGGTACGAGCAGTACTTC. V usage is TRBV10-3 and J usage is TRBJ2-7, with D uncertain. The ends were cut back, 4 bases at V and 4 bases at J, with 8 bases in the middle. This CDR3 is 12 amino acids long. Germline V CDR1 and CDR2: ENHRY, SYGVKD.

This clonotype was found a few times. The chain recombines TRBV7-2 with TRBJ2-7, with 12 bases identical to TRBD2. The CDR3 is 18 amino acids. The V gene's germline CDR1 is SGHTA and CDR2 FQGNSA. V lost 2 bases to trimming and J lost 3 bases; unmatched junction nucleotides: 11. CDR3 loop: CASSLMGLAGGYFYEQYF. In DNA, the CDR3 is TGTGCCAGCAGCTTAATGGGCCTAGCGGGGGGGTACTTCTACGAGCAGTACTTC.

The chain is built from TRBV7-9 and TRBJ1-1; D is unresolved. Trimming pared 1 base from V and 11 bases from J, leaving 14 bases between. In germline, CDR1 is SEHNR, CDR2 FQNEAQ (reference sequence). CDR3 length: 13 amino acids. The CDR3 nucleotides are TGTGCCAGCAGCTTAGGGACCCACCCCGAGGCTTTCTTT. This translates into CASSLGTHPEAFF.

As to this clonotype: Since a much larger clone is just one base distant, this may be a read error. The genes are TRBV6-5 and TRBJ2-3; D may match TRBD1 or TRBD2 (6 bases each). The CDR3 spans 15 residues. Germline assignment: CDR1 MNHEY and CDR2 SVGAGI. V shed 2 bases and J shed 2 bases, with 11 bases lying between them. The CDR3 protein is CASSYAGTFTDTQYF. CDR3 bases: TGTGCCAGCAGTTACGCGGGGACATTCACAGATACGCAGTATTTT.

Regarding this clonotype: This CDR3 fails to terminate in the conserved phenylalanine or tryptophan, so it likely reflects a read error. This CDR3 is CASSGTSVETQYL. CDR3 in DNA: TGTGCCAGCTCTGGGACTAGCGTAGAGACCCAGTACTTA. V is TRBV7-9 and J is TRBJ2-5; 10 nucleotides align to TRBD2. Germline lookup yields CDR1 SEHNR and CDR2 FQNEAQ (reference sequence). V gave up 8 bases and J gave up 4 bases; unmatched junction bases: 4. This CDR3 comprises 13 residues.